The clone carrying this TCR beta chain appeared many times. The data were taken from a study of T cells after yellow fever vaccination. Using its own MiXCR run on the 5' RACE reads, TCRdb lists one record per CDR3 protein. Among some 290,000 distinct CDR3 sequences listed, roughly 10% were seen once. The germline V and J ends were trimmed by 6 bases and 7 bases, with 15 bases remaining between them. CDR3 length equals 13 residues. Here the sequenced sample was CD4+ T cells sorted from PBMCs, taken 45 days after the yellow fever booster vaccination. The chain carries TRBV12-3 or TRBV12-4 and TRBJ1-2; D perhaps matches TRBD1 (5 bases). The receptor's source is a young man who received the YFV17D yellow fever vaccine. Here the CDR3 DNA reads TGTGCCAGCAGCCGGGACGGCCGGGGTGGCTACACCTTC. Translated, it gives CASSRDGRGGYTF.